These 29 T cell receptor beta chains share one sample of origin, sequenced in a study of Graves' ophthalmopathy and Graves' hyperthyroidism. Researchers took RNA transcripts and amplified TCR beta CDR3 regions from them. HTBI primers served in a first-round RT-PCR, which a second-round multiplex PCR followed. TCRdb re-called the multiplex PCR reads through MiXCR, storing one row per CDR3 protein. The table has a few hundred thousand distinct CDR3 sequences, under 25% seen once. The sample consisted of peripheral blood. These receptors all stem from a woman aged 45 to 65 with Graves' ophthalmopathy.

This clonotype was picked up many times. The V call is TRBV6-5, the J call TRBJ1-3, with 7 nucleotides matching TRBD1. This CDR3 contains 14 residues. The germline CDR1 and CDR2 sequences are MNHEY and SVGAGI. Germline trimming cut 5 bases from V and 8 bases from J; bases unmatched to any gene: 9. Here the CDR3 DNA reads TGTGCCAGCAGTCTAAACAGGGGACGAGACACCATATATTTT. Its translation is CASSLNRGRDTIYF.

The table lists this clonotype with many counts. This sequence joins TRBV18 and TRBJ2-7; D ambiguous. CDR1 and CDR2 from the germline V gene are KGHSH and LQKENI. Deletions cut 2 bases from V and 2 bases from J, with 13 bases between. The CDR3 has 15 residues. CDR3 loop: CASSPSPDVTYEQYF. The CDR3 DNA reads TGTGCCAGCTCACCAAGCCCTGACGTGACCTACGAGCAGTACTTC.

This clonotype was counted many times. V usage is TRBV28 and J usage is TRBJ1-2; D call uncertain. Trimming removed 4 bases at V and 5 bases at J, with 14 bases between. CDR1 and CDR2 from the germline V gene are MDHEN and SYDVKM. The CDR3 runs 14 residues. The CDR3, as DNA: TGTGCCAGCAGTTACGGACGCATGCAATATGGCTACACCTTC. It encodes CASSYGRMQYGYTF.

This clonotype came up many times. The chain links TRBV6-5 to TRBJ2-2, with a weak D call TRBD1 (5 bases). V lost 1 base, J lost 4 bases, and 7 bases lay in between. The CDR3 is 14 residues long. Per the germline V gene, CDR1 is MNHEY and CDR2 is SVGAGI. CDR3 sequence (DNA): TGTGCCAGCAGTTACTACAGGAGCACCGGGGAGCTGTTTTTT. It translates to CASSYYRSTGELFF.

The J gene is TRBJ2-2, the V gene TRBV9; TRBD2 matches at 10 bases. This CDR3 contains 16 residues. Looked up from germline, CDR1 is SGDLS and CDR2 is YYNGEE. The V and J ends lost 0 bases and 4 bases, in that order; junction bases with no gene match: 3. The CDR3 sequence: CASSVGSGRATGELFF. DNA of the CDR3: TGTGCCAGCAGCGTAGGCAGCGGGAGGGCCACCGGGGAGCTGTTTTTT.

This clonotype was seen ten or more times. The chain couples TRBV30 to TRBJ1-1; D is uncertain. Germline values: CDR1 GTSNPN, CDR2 SVGIG (reference sequence). The V gene lost 5 bases and the J gene lost 4 bases, with 14 bases spanning the gap. CDR3 length: 13 amino acids. The CDR3 sequence: CAWLDAWGTEAFF. The CDR3 bases are TGTGCCTGGTTGGACGCTTGGGGCACTGAAGCTTTCTTT.

The chain employs TRBV5-1 and TRBJ1-1; no reliable D call. V lost 1 base, J lost 7 bases, and 8 bases lay in between. CDR1 and CDR2 from the germline V gene are SGHRS and YFSETQ. CDR3 size: 12 residues. Here the CDR3 reads CASSLIGGEAFF. The CDR3 DNA reads as TGCGCCAGCAGCTTGATCGGTGGTGAAGCTTTCTTT. The full variable domain, completed using reference TRBV5-1 and TRBJ1-1, is KAGVTQTPRYLIKTRGQQVTLSCSPISGHRSVSWYQQTPGQGLQFLFEYFSETQRNKGNFPGRFSGRQFSNSRSEMNVSTLELGDSALYLCASSLIGGEAFFGQGTRLTVV.

This clonotype has at least ten counts. The chain joins TRBV27 to TRBJ2-4; a weak D match, TRBD2 (7 bases). Trimming shortened V by 4 bases and J by 7 bases, and 14 bases separated the two germline ends. From germline, CDR1 is MNHEY and CDR2 SMNVEV (reference sequence). The CDR3 spans 14 residues. In nucleotides, the CDR3 is TGTGCCAGCAGTTGGGACATAGCGGGTAACATTCAGTACTTC. Translating gives CASSWDIAGNIQYF.

This clonotype came up many times. The chain has TRBV20-1 and TRBJ2-5; D possibly corresponds to TRBD1 (6 bases). V lost 3 bases and J lost 2, with 10 bases in between. Germline V gene data show CDR1 as DFQATT and CDR2 as SNEGSKA (reference sequence). The CDR3 runs to 13 residues. The CDR3 loop is CSASLGGQETQYF. CDR3 sequence (DNA): TGCAGTGCTAGTCTAGGGGGACAAGAGACCCAGTACTTC.

This clonotype was seen at least ten times. V gene TRBV7-3 combines with J gene TRBJ2-5, with 8 bases fitting TRBD1. Trimming removed 2 bases from V and 5 bases from J; junction bases left unmatched: 7. Germline values: CDR1 SGHTA, CDR2 FQGTGA. The CDR3 is made up of 15 amino acids. The CDR3 region is CASSLGPGGLETQYF. CDR3 nucleotide sequence: TGTGCCAGCAGCTTAGGGCCAGGGGGCTTGGAGACCCAGTACTTC.

The V call is TRBV19, the J call TRBJ1-5; weak D call: TRBD1 (5 bases). Trimming stripped 4 bases from V and 2 bases from J, with 9 bases between. CDR1 LNHDA and CDR2 SQIVND come from the germline V gene (reference sequence). The length of the CDR3 is 14 residues. CDR3 residues: CASSSTQGNQPQHF. The CDR3 nucleotides read TGTGCCAGTAGTAGTACACAGGGCAATCAGCCCCAGCATTTT.

This clonotype was counted at least ten times. The V call is TRBV20-1, the J call TRBJ2-7, with 7 bases that match TRBD2. Looked up from germline, CDR1 is DFQATT and CDR2 is SNEGSKA (reference sequence). The trim removed 4 bases at V and 3 bases at J, leaving 9 bases unmatched. CDR3 length equals 14 residues. DNA for the CDR3: TGCAGTGCTAATCGGCGGGAGAAGGTCTACGAGCAGTACTTC. Translated, it gives CSANRREKVYEQYF.

This clonotype has at least ten counts. The chain combines TRBV14 with TRBJ2-7, with D perhaps matching TRBD2 (5 bases). From germline, CDR1 is SGHDN and CDR2 FVKESK. The V end was cut by 4 bases, the J end by 5 bases, with 9 bases between. This CDR3 region has 12 residues. The CDR3 loop reads CASSRGWNEQYF. The CDR3 nucleotides read TGTGCCAGCAGCCGAGGGTGGAACGAGCAGTACTTC.

The rearrangement joins TRBV5-1 to TRBJ2-7; D may be TRBD2 (6 bases). CDR3 size: 13 residues. CDR1 SGHRS and CDR2 YFSETQ come from the germline V gene. V was pared by 8 bases and J by 6 bases, with 18 bases between. CDR3 in amino acids: CASRRDGSGEQYF. The CDR3 DNA reads TGCGCCAGTAGACGGGACGGGAGTGGCGAGCAGTACTTC.

The chain has TRBV30 and TRBJ2-5; 10 positions match TRBD1. CDR3 size: 17 residues. With 3 bases clipped from V and 3 bases from J, the junction kept 13 bases outside the gene matches. In germline, CDR1 is GTSNPN, CDR2 SVGIG (reference sequence). The CDR3 loop reads CAWSLKLPGTGEETQYF. The CDR3 coding sequence is TGTGCCTGGAGCCTCAAACTCCCCGGGACAGGGGAAGAGACCCAGTACTTC.

This clonotype was seen ten or more times. V gene TRBV7-9 combines with J gene TRBJ2-2; D not certain. The V end was cut by 5 bases, the J end by 5 bases, with 12 bases between. The CDR3 extends over 14 amino acids. Germline lookup yields CDR1 SEHNR and CDR2 FQNEAQ (reference sequence). The CDR3 loop reads CASSHVPGTGELFF. Written as DNA, the CDR3 is TGTGCCAGCAGCCACGTCCCTGGGACCGGGGAGCTGTTTTTT. The full variable domain, in which reference TRBV7-9 and TRBJ2-2 provide the parts outside the CDR3, is DTGVSQNPRHKITKRGQNVTFRCDPISEHNRLYWYRQTLGQGPEFLTYFQNEAQLEKSRLLSDRFSAERPKGSFSTLEIQRTEQGDSAMYLCASSHVPGTGELFFGEGSRLTVL.

This clonotype was recorded at least ten times. V usage is TRBV20-1 and J usage is TRBJ2-5; 10 nucleotides line up with TRBD2. J gave up 4 bases and V 1 base, and 6 bases lay outside the gene matches. CDR1 DFQATT and CDR2 SNEGSKA come from the germline V gene (reference sequence). The CDR3 extends over 15 amino acids. The CDR3 DNA follows: TGCAGTGCTAGAGGGACTAGCGGCCAATCAGAGACCCAGTACTTC. This gives the protein CSARGTSGQSETQYF.

This clonotype was counted many times. This chain links TRBV7-9 with TRBJ2-5; the D is unclear. Looked up from germline, CDR1 is SEHNR and CDR2 is FQNEAQ (reference sequence). Trimming removed 1 base at V and 4 bases at J, with 7 bases between. This CDR3 contains 13 residues. The CDR3 DNA is TGTGCCAGCAGCTTAGTGGCCCTAGAGACCCAGTACTTC. Encoded protein: CASSLVALETQYF.

The CDR3 DNA reads as TGTGCCAGCAGTTACGACAGGGATTCTGGAAACACCATATATTTT. Translation gives CASSYDRDSGNTIYF. This chain joins TRBV6-5 and TRBJ1-3, with 7 positions matching TRBD1. The length of the CDR3 is 15 residues. V was clipped by 2 bases and J by 1 base; unmatched bases: 2. Germline V lookup: CDR1 MNHEY, CDR2 SVGAGI.

This clonotype was found many times. The V gene is TRBV4-2, the J gene TRBJ2-5; no definite D call. Germline CDR1 is LGHNA and CDR2 is YNFKEQ. The CDR3 loop spans 14 amino acids. Trimming cost V 3 bases and J 4 bases, with 12 bases left between them. The CDR3 DNA follows: TGTGCCAGCAGCCATCAGATTCTCGTAGAGACCCAGTACTTC. Residues: CASSHQILVETQYF.

This clonotype was recorded many times. The chain employs TRBV30 and TRBJ1-5, with 10 bases lining up with TRBD1. CDR3 length: 14 residues. Germline trimming cut 1 base from V and 4 bases from J; bases unmatched to any gene: 1. Per germline, CDR1 GTSNPN and CDR2 SVGIG (reference sequence). The DNA of the CDR3 is TGTGCCTGGAGTGGGGGACAGGGGAATCAGCCCCAGCATTTT. Translated: CAWSGGQGNQPQHF.

This chain connects TRBV7-2 to TRBJ2-7, with D possibly TRBD2 on 6 matching bases. V lost 1 base and J 4 bases, leaving 11 bases between the germline ends. Germline CDR1 is SGHTA and CDR2 is FQGNSA. This CDR3 contains 14 residues. For the CDR3, the DNA is TGTGCCAGCAGCTTAGGCGGGGAAATATACGAGCAGTACTTC. This gives the protein CASSLGGEIYEQYF.

Concerning this clonotype itself: At one boundary the junction diverges from the germline segment, which might be a read error. The gene calls are TRBV19 and TRBJ2-7; TRBD1 matches 10 bases. Germline CDR1 is LNHDA and CDR2 is SQIVND (reference sequence). The CDR3 spans 14 residues. The DNA for the CDR3 is TGTGCCAGTGGTATCGGACAGGGGGTGTCCGAGCAGTACTTC. Its translation: CASGIGQGVSEQYF. The complete variable domain, with remaining parts taken from reference TRBV19 and TRBJ2-7, reads DGGITQSPKYLFRKEGQNVTLSCEQNLNHDAMYWYRQDPGQGLRLIYYSQIVNDFQKGDIAEGYSVSREKKESFPLTVTSAQKNPTAFYLCASGIGQGVSEQYFGPGTRLTVT.

There are many counts of this clonotype. The gene calls are TRBV19 and TRBJ1-2; D unclear. This CDR3 region has 13 residues. V was cut by 5 bases and J by 4 bases, with 11 bases left in between. Germline loops: CDR1 LNHDA, CDR2 SQIVND (reference sequence). The chain's CDR3 is CASSPGLGYGYTF. In nucleotides, the CDR3 is TGTGCCAGTAGTCCCGGACTAGGCTATGGCTACACCTTC.

This clonotype occurred many times. The V and J genes are TRBV4-2 and TRBJ1-2, with D perhaps TRBD1 (6 bases). The length of the CDR3 is 15 residues. V was trimmed by 4 bases and J by 4 bases, leaving 16 bases between them. The germline V gene has CDR1 LGHNA and CDR2 YNFKEQ. The CDR3 DNA reads TGTGCCAGCAGCCCCACGAACAGGGAAGCCTATGGCTACACCTTC. Translation: CASSPTNREAYGYTF.

V and J are TRBV15 and TRBJ2-7; D uncertain. Germline CDR1 and CDR2: LNHNV and YYDKDF (reference sequence). V was pared by 0 bases and J by 6 bases, with 12 bases between. The CDR3 covers 14 residues. The CDR3 DNA is TGTGCCACCAGCAGAGACGTCGTAGAGCTCGAGCAGTACTTC. This codes for CATSRDVVELEQYF.

Details on this clonotype: A much larger clone differs from this one at a single base, so this may be a read error. The rearrangement links TRBV5-1 to TRBJ1-2; D gene unclear. The V gene's germline CDR1 is SGHRS and CDR2 YFSETQ. V was shortened by 4 bases and J by 3 bases, with 16 bases between the two germline ends. The CDR3 loop spans 15 amino acids. The CDR3 DNA reads TGCGCCAGCAGCAGGATGAGGGAAGGCGACTATGGCTACACCTTC. This codes for CASSRMREGDYGYTF. Together with reference TRBV5-1 and TRBJ1-2, the CDR3 gives the full variable domain: KAGVTQTPRYLIKTRGQQVTLSCSPISGHRSVSWYQQTPGQGLQFLFEYFSETQRNKGNFPGRFSGRQFSNSRSEMNVSTLELGDSALYLCASSRMREGDYGYTFGSGTRLTVV.

The V and J genes are TRBV5-5 and TRBJ1-6; 12 bases are a match to TRBD1. V lost 0 bases, J lost 8 bases, and 6 bases stayed unmatched. This CDR3 contains 17 residues. Germline V gene lookup returns CDR1 SGHKS and CDR2 YYEKEE (reference sequence). The CDR3 sequence: CASSLDHGTGGDSPLHF. Here the CDR3 DNA reads TGTGCCAGCAGCTTGGACCATGGGACAGGGGGCGATTCACCCCTCCACTTT. Full variable domain (outside the CDR3, taken from reference TRBV5-5 and TRBJ1-6): DAGVTQSPTHLIKTRGQQVTLRCSPISGHKSVSWYQQVLGQGPQFIFQYYEKEERGRGNFPDRFSARQFPNYSSELNVNALLLGDSALYLCASSLDHGTGGDSPLHFGNGTRLTVT.

This sequence joins TRBV9 and TRBJ2-5; 7 nucleotides match TRBD2. There are 15 residues in the CDR3. From germline, CDR1 is SGDLS and CDR2 YYNGEE. V was pared by 3 bases and J by 4 bases, with 9 bases of the junction left unmatched. CDR3 bases: TGTGCCAGCAGCGGGAGCGGGGTTTTGGGAGAGACCCAGTACTTC. Its protein product is CASSGSGVLGETQYF. Complete variable domain (other parts from reference TRBV9 and TRBJ2-5): DSGVTQTPKHLITATGQRVTLRCSPRSGDLSVYWYQQSLDQGLQFLIQYYNGEERAKGNILERFSAQQFPDLHSELNLSSLELGDSALYFCASSGSGVLGETQYFGPGTRLLVL.